Each of the 6 T cell receptor beta chains below was sequenced from the same sample in a study of T cell clonality in common variable immunodeficiency. TCRdb's table, derived via immunoSEQ multiplex PCR, lists solely in-frame clones and lacks some. The repertoire has under 35,000 clones, none seen only once; the ten largest take under 4.5%. Specimen: peripheral blood mononuclear cells. The receptors stem from a person between 18 and 75 years old in good health.

This clone has a count of ten or more. The read comes to an end 3 residues before the CDR3 does, leaving the germline J gene to fill in the end. The V and J genes are TRBV30 and TRBJ2-1; TRBD2 aligns across 7 bases. Looked up from germline, CDR1 is GTSNPN and CDR2 is SVGIG (reference sequence). This CDR3 has 16 amino acids. With 1 base clipped from V and 3 bases from J, the junction kept 9 bases outside the gene matches. The DNA read from the CDR3 is TGTGCCTGGAGTGAGGCTAGCGGTCTGGGCTACAATGAG. This gives the protein CAWSEASGLGYNE. The entire CDR3 protein is CAWSEASGLGYNEQFF.

In regard to this clone: The CDR3 end lies 3 residues beyond the end of the read and is filled in from the germline J gene. V usage is TRBV5-1 and J usage is TRBJ2-5; 11 bases agree with TRBD1. The CDR3 is 16 amino acids. The germline V gene encodes CDR1 SGHRS and CDR2 YFSETQ. V shed 4 bases and J 5 bases; nucleotides not matched to a gene: 10. Partial CDR3 DNA: TGCGCCAGCAGCCCAGGGACAGGGGGACGGGGGGAGACC. This codes for CASSPGTGGRGET. The entire CDR3 sequence reads CASSPGTGGRGETQYF. Using reference TRBV5-1 and TRBJ2-5 for the parts outside the CDR3, the full variable domain is KAGVTQTPRYLIKTRGQQVTLSCSPISGHRSVSWYQQTPGQGLQFLFEYFSETQRNKGNFPGRFSGRQFSNSRSEMNVSTLELGDSALYLCASSPGTGGRGETQYFGPGTRLLVL.

This clone has at least ten counts. The observed sequence ends 3 residues before the CDR3 terminus, with the missing tail filled in from the germline J gene. This sequence joins TRBV5-1 and TRBJ1-1; D remains unclear. Trimming took 1 base from V and 6 from J, leaving 13 bases between them. The CDR3 extends over 14 amino acids. CDR1 SGHRS and CDR2 YFSETQ come from the germline V gene. CDR3 DNA (partial): TGCGCCAGCAGCTTGAGCGGGGTCAACGCTGAA. Its protein is CASSLSGVNAE. The full CDR3 sequence reads CASSLSGVNAEAFF. Full variable domain (missing parts from reference TRBV5-1 and TRBJ1-1): KAGVTQTPRYLIKTRGQQVTLSCSPISGHRSVSWYQQTPGQGLQFLFEYFSETQRNKGNFPGRFSGRQFSNSRSEMNVSTLELGDSALYLCASSLSGVNAEAFFGQGTRLTVV.

The sample holds many counts of this clone. The DNA ends 3 residues before the CDR3 does, and the rest of the CDR3 is filled in from the germline J gene. The rearrangement uses TRBV4-2 and TRBJ2-7; 9 bases agree with TRBD2. The CDR3 loop spans 15 amino acids. CDR1 LGHNA and CDR2 YNFKEQ come from the germline V gene. V was pared by 5 bases and J by 6 bases, with 11 bases of the junction left unmatched. The CDR3 DNA, read in part, is TGTGCCAGCAGCTATGGGGCGGGGGGGAAACGCGAG. It yields the protein CASSYGAGGKRE. The complete CDR3 reads CASSYGAGGKREQYF.

This clone was counted at least ten times. The read terminates 3 residues before the CDR3 end, so the remaining end is supplied by the germline J gene. The chain links TRBV7-9 to TRBJ2-5; TRBD1 is a possible D gene (6 bases). Trimming removed 3 bases from V and 4 bases from J, with 12 bases in between. This CDR3 has 14 amino acids. The germline V gene encodes CDR1 SEHNR and CDR2 FQNEAQ (reference sequence). The sequenced part of the CDR3 DNA is TGTGCCAGCAGCTTTACAGGGCGAGGAGAGACC. This translates into CASSFTGRGET. The full-length CDR3 reads as CASSFTGRGETQYF.

This clone has a count of ten or more. The read comes to an end 3 residues before the CDR3 does, leaving the germline J gene to fill in the end. The V and J genes are TRBV15 and TRBJ2-5; tentative D call: TRBD2 (5 bases). Trimming removed 4 bases at V and 4 bases at J, with 13 bases between. Germline V gene lookup returns CDR1 LNHNV and CDR2 YYDKDF (reference sequence). This CDR3 is 14 amino acids long. CDR3 in amino acids: CATSIRGEGETQYF. Incomplete CDR3 DNA: TGTGCCACCAGCATACGAGGAGAGGGAGAGACC. Based on the CDR3 plus reference TRBV15 and TRBJ2-5, the full variable domain is DAMVIQNPRYQVTQFGKPVTLSCSQTLNHNVMYWYQQKSSQAPKLLFHYYDKDFNNEADTPDNFQSRRPNTSFCFLDIRSPGLGDTAMYLCATSIRGEGETQYFGPGTRLLVL.